This entry lists 26 T cell receptor beta chains sequenced from one sample in a study of cytomegalovirus exposure and HLA in healthy donors. Using immunoSEQ multiplex PCR, the repertoire was profiled, and TCRdb retains in-frame clones only, with some absent. Seen here are some 320,000 clones, 87% observed once, and the top ten hold 1.2%. Sequences were obtained from PBMCs. The receptors come from a woman in her 30s in good health and CMV-seropositive.

CDR3 sequence (DNA): TGTGCCAGCAGCCGGGCTAGCGGCTCCTACGAGCAGTACTTC. Residues: CASSRASGSYEQYF. V and J are TRBV27 and TRBJ2-7; 7 positions match TRBD2. From germline, CDR1 is MNHEY and CDR2 SMNVEV (reference sequence). J gave up 0 bases and V 6 bases, and 5 bases lay outside the gene matches. This CDR3 region has 14 residues.

This chain joins TRBV6-6 and TRBJ1-5, with D possibly TRBD1 on 5 matching bases. Trimming removed 6 bases at V and 5 bases at J, with 20 bases between. Germline CDR1 reads MNHNY; CDR2 reads SVGAGI (reference sequence). This CDR3 is 16 amino acids long. CDR3 DNA sequence: TGTGCCAGCAGGGACGAGCTGACAGCGCCCGATCAGCCCCAGCATTTT. Its translation: CASRDELTAPDQPQHF.

The rearrangement joins TRBV4-3 to TRBJ2-2, with TRBD1 identical over 8 bases. J was trimmed by 4 bases and V by 4 bases; bases with no gene match: 5. CDR3 size: 15 residues. Germline loops: CDR1 LGHNA, CDR2 YSLEER. The CDR3 loop reads CASSRLGQATGELFF. CDR3 nucleotides: TGCGCCAGCAGCCGCCTGGGACAGGCCACCGGGGAGCTGTTTTTT.

The V call is TRBV7-9, the J call TRBJ2-2, with a weak D call TRBD1 (6 bases). The length of the CDR3 is 13 residues. Germline V gene lookup returns CDR1 SEHNR and CDR2 FQNEAQ (reference sequence). V was cut by 6 bases and J by 5 bases, with 10 bases left in between. For the CDR3, the DNA is TGTGCCAGCAGGCGGACAGAGACCGGGGAGCTGTTTTTT. Its translation: CASRRTETGELFF.

CDR3 DNA sequence: TGTGCCAGCAGTTTAATCCCCGGCAGCGGTAACGCTGAAGCTTTCTTT. Translation: CASSLIPGSGNAEAFF. The chain uses TRBV28 and TRBJ1-1, with unresolved D. V gave up 2 bases and J gave up 6 bases, with 19 bases separating them. In germline, CDR1 is MDHEN, CDR2 SYDVKM. The CDR3 runs to 16 residues.

The chain has TRBV4-1 and TRBJ2-7, with 15 nucleotides matching TRBD2. Trimming at V came to 3 bases and at J to 7 bases, leaving 4 bases not matched to a gene. Germline CDR1 is MGHRA and CDR2 is YSYEKL. CDR3 length: 15 amino acids. This chain's CDR3 is CASSQGLAGGGEQYF. The DNA for the CDR3 is TGCGCCAGCAGCCAGGGACTAGCGGGAGGCGGGGAGCAGTACTTC.

The chain uses TRBV2 and TRBJ2-1; D may be TRBD1 or TRBD2 (5 bases each). Germline V gene data show CDR1 as SNHLY and CDR2 as FYNNEI. V was pared by 6 bases and J by 7 bases, with 22 bases between. This CDR3 comprises 16 residues. CDR3 sequence: CASSTLGPEFGNEQFF. For the CDR3, the DNA is TGTGCCAGCAGCACCCTGGGACCCGAATTTGGAAATGAGCAGTTCTTC.

The chain couples TRBV5-1 to TRBJ2-1; no definite D call. CDR1 and CDR2 (germline): SGHRS, YFSETQ. V lost 1 base, J lost 6 bases, and 8 bases lay in between. This CDR3 comprises 13 residues. In DNA form, the CDR3 reads TGCGCCAGCAGCTTGATGATCGGCAATGAGCAGTTCTTC. Translated: CASSLMIGNEQFF.

The chain carries TRBV7-2 and TRBJ1-2; D is perhaps TRBD1 (6 bases). From germline, CDR1 is SGHTA and CDR2 FQGNSA. The CDR3 extends over 15 amino acids. The V gene lost 1 base and the J gene lost 7 bases, with 16 bases spanning the gap. This chain's CDR3 is CASSLVRQGGGGYTF. CDR3 nucleotide sequence: TGTGCCAGCAGCTTAGTTAGACAAGGAGGGGGTGGCTACACCTTC. Supplemented by reference TRBV7-2 and TRBJ1-2, the full variable domain reads GAGVSQSPSNKVTEKGKDVELRCDPISGHTALYWYRQSLGQGLEFLIYFQGNSAPDKSGLPSDRFSAERTGGSVSTLTIQRTQQEDSAVYLCASSLVRQGGGGYTFGSGTRLTVV.

The chain recombines TRBV28 with TRBJ2-2; 9 nucleotides align to TRBD2. CDR1 and CDR2 (germline): MDHEN, SYDVKM. The CDR3 spans 16 residues. With 1 base clipped from V and 5 bases from J, the junction kept 5 bases outside the gene matches. The CDR3 DNA follows: TGTGCCAGCAGTTTATTGGCGGGGGGGCGGACCGGGGAGCTGTTTTTT. Translated: CASSLLAGGRTGELFF.

CDR3 coding DNA: TGTGCCAGCAAGACTCCGGGACAGGGTGTTTTCCACGAGCAGTACTTC. It codes for CASKTPGQGVFHEQYF. The rearrangement joins TRBV2 to TRBJ2-7; TRBD1 matches 9 bases. This CDR3 region has 16 residues. CDR1 and CDR2 (germline): SNHLY, FYNNEI. V shed 7 bases and J 5 bases; nucleotides not matched to a gene: 15.

The CDR3 nucleotides are TGTGCCAGCAGCGGCCTGGGACAGGGAGGTGGCTACACCTTC. Amino acid sequence: CASSGLGQGGGYTF. The chain uses TRBV9 and TRBJ1-2, with 9 nucleotides matching TRBD1. This CDR3 comprises 14 residues. The J segment lost 7 bases and the V segment lost 3 bases, leaving 7 bases of the junction unmatched. Germline-derived CDR1 and CDR2 are SGDLS and YYNGEE.

The rearrangement links TRBV10-3 to TRBJ1-5; 7 positions agree with TRBD1. The CDR3 runs 12 residues. Trimming at V came to 10 bases and at J to 3 bases, leaving 3 bases not matched to a gene. Germline CDR1 is ENHRY and CDR2 is SYGVKD. CDR3 DNA: TGTGCCAGCGGGACAGCCAATCAGCCCCAGCATTTT. Translated, it gives CASGTANQPQHF.

In DNA form, the CDR3 reads TGCAGCGTTGAACTCGCTGACAACTCAGAAGCTTTCTTT. It specifies CSVELADNSEAFF. This chain connects TRBV29-1 to TRBJ1-1; D ambiguous. The germline CDR1 and CDR2 sequences are SQVTM and ANQGSEA. V dropped 2 bases and J dropped 8 bases, with 15 bases sitting between them. The length of the CDR3 is 13 residues.

The chain uses TRBV28 and TRBJ2-2; 9 bases map to TRBD1. The J segment lost 7 bases and the V segment lost 5 bases, leaving 11 bases of the junction unmatched. Per germline, CDR1 MDHEN and CDR2 SYDVKM. The CDR3 covers 16 residues. The CDR3 DNA follows: TGTGCCAGCAGTCCCTTAGGGACAGGGACTATCGGGGAGCTGTTTTTT. It codes for CASSPLGTGTIGELFF.

The V call is TRBV10-3, the J call TRBJ2-7, with a possible D match to TRBD1 (6 bases). Deletions cut 8 bases from V and 3 bases from J, with 11 bases between. Germline CDR1 and CDR2: ENHRY and SYGVKD. This CDR3 has 12 amino acids. The CDR3 DNA reads as TGTGCCATCGCCAGGACAGACTACGAGCAGTACTTC. Residues: CAIARTDYEQYF.

The chain joins TRBV30 to TRBJ1-5; D possibly corresponds to TRBD1 (6 bases). The germline V gene encodes CDR1 GTSNPN and CDR2 SVGIG (reference sequence). Trimming cost V 5 bases and J 3 bases, with 17 bases left between them. This CDR3 has 15 amino acids. For the CDR3, the DNA is TGTGCCTGGCATCCTGGACAGCAGTTCAATCAGCCCCAGCATTTT. Translation: CAWHPGQQFNQPQHF.

The gene calls are TRBV5-1 and TRBJ1-5; unclear D gene. V lost 0 bases and J 0 bases, leaving 7 bases between the germline ends. The CDR3 is made up of 15 amino acids. Germline V lookup: CDR1 SGHRS, CDR2 YFSETQ. The CDR3 DNA reads TGCGCCAGCAGCTTGGGGGAATTTAGCAATCAGCCCCAGCATTTT. Protein sequence: CASSLGEFSNQPQHF.

The chain combines TRBV30 with TRBJ2-7; the match to TRBD1 covers 9 bases. Germline CDR1 reads GTSNPN; CDR2 reads SVGIG (reference sequence). The CDR3 has 16 amino acids. J lost 0 bases, V lost 3 bases, and 9 bases had no gene match. CDR3 in DNA: TGTGCCTGGAGGGGCGACGGACAGGGGTACTCCTACGAGCAGTACTTC. This gives the protein CAWRGDGQGYSYEQYF.

The chain uses TRBV7-6 and TRBJ2-7; D unresolved. The CDR3 has 15 amino acids. Germline loops: CDR1 SGHVS, CDR2 FNYEAQ. V shed 3 bases and J shed 8 bases, with 20 bases lying between them. CDR3 DNA sequence: TGTGCCAGCAGCTTGTTCCTATTGTACTCGACCCAGCAGTACTTC. This gives the protein CASSLFLLYSTQQYF. Based on the CDR3 plus reference TRBV7-6 and TRBJ2-7, the full variable domain is GAGVSQSPRYKVTKRGQDVALRCDPISGHVSLYWYRQALGQGPEFLTYFNYEAQQDKSGLPNDRFSAERPEGSISTLTIQRTEQRDSAMYRCASSLFLLYSTQQYFGPGTRLTVT.

The chain carries TRBV27 and TRBJ2-7; 7 bases agree with TRBD2. The V gene's germline CDR1 is MNHEY and CDR2 SMNVEV (reference sequence). The CDR3 totals 14 residues. The V and J ends lost 8 bases and 3 bases, in that order; junction bases with no gene match: 10. In nucleotides, the CDR3 is TGTGCCAGCGCATCCGGGACTATAATCTACGAGCAGTACTTC. This codes for CASASGTIIYEQYF.

The V call is TRBV27, the J call TRBJ2-7; 7 bases agree with TRBD2. This CDR3 spans 15 amino acids. V lost 6 bases, J lost 4 bases, and 12 bases stayed unmatched. Germline CDR1 reads MNHEY; CDR2 reads SMNVEV (reference sequence). The CDR3 region is CASSSGLADRYEQYF. The DNA of the CDR3 is TGTGCCAGCAGCAGCGGGCTAGCGGACCGTTACGAGCAGTACTTC.

The gene calls are TRBV7-6 and TRBJ1-4, with D possibly TRBD1 on 5 matching bases. Germline lookup yields CDR1 SGHVS and CDR2 FNYEAQ. This CDR3 comprises 17 residues. V lost 3 bases, J lost 7 bases, and 21 bases lay in between. Here the CDR3 DNA reads TGTGCCAGCAGCTTGGCCGGTTGGGGGACCCTCGTTGAAAAACTGTTTTTT. Translation: CASSLAGWGTLVEKLFF.

The rearrangement joins TRBV30 to TRBJ1-1; D is unclear. The CDR3 runs 13 residues. From germline, CDR1 is GTSNPN and CDR2 SVGIG (reference sequence). V was clipped by 0 bases and J by 1 base, with 6 bases between them. The DNA of the CDR3 is TGTGCCTGGAGTGTATACGGGAACACTGAAGCTTTCTTT. It specifies CAWSVYGNTEAFF.

As to this clone: The sample holds other DNA sequences that translate to the same CDR3. The chain has TRBV2 and TRBJ2-1, with TRBD2 matching 7 bases. V shed 10 bases and J 4 bases; nucleotides not matched to a gene: 10. Germline V gene sequence: CDR1 SNHLY, CDR2 FYNNEI. The CDR3 has 14 amino acids. The CDR3 nucleotides read TGTGCCACCAGAGTGGGCGGGGGTTACAATGAGCAGTTCTTC. It translates to CATRVGGGYNEQFF.

The genes are TRBV4-1 and TRBJ2-7; D call uncertain. This CDR3 region has 13 residues. CDR1 and CDR2 (germline): MGHRA, YSYEKL. Trimming took off 2 bases at V and 4 bases at J, with 9 bases between the two ends. The CDR3 bases are TGCGCCAGCAGCCAACCTAGTAGGTACGAGCAGTACTTC. This sequence encodes CASSQPSRYEQYF.